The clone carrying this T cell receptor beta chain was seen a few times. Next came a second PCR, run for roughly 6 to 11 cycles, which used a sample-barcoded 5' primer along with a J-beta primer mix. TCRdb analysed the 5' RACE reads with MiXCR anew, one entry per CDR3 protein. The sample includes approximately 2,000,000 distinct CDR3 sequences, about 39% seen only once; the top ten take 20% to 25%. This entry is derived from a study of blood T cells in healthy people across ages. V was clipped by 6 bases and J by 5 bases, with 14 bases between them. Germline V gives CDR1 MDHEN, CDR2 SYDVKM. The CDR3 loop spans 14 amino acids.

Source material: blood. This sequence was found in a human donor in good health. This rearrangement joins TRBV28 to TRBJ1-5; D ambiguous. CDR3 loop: CASRSERVDQPQHF. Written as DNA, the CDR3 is TGTGCCAGCAGATCAGAGAGAGTTGATCAGCCCCAGCATTTT.